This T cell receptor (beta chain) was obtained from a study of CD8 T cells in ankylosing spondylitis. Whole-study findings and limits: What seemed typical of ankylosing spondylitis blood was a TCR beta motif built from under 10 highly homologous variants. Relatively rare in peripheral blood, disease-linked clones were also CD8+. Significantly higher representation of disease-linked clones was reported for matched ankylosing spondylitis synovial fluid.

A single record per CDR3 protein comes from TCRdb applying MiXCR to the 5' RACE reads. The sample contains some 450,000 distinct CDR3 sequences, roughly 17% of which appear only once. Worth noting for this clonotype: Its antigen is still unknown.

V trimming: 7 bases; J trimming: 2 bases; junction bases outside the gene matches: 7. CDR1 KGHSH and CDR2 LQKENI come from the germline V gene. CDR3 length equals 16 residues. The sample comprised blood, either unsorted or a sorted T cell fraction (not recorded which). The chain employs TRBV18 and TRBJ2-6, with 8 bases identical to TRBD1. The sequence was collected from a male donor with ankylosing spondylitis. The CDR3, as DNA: TGTGCCAGCTTCCGGGACAGGCCTCCTGGGGCCAACGTCCTGACTTTC. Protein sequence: CASFRDRPPGANVLTF.